Sequencing of this T cell receptor (beta chain) was carried out in a study of neoadjuvant anti-PD-1 for oral cavity cancer. The overall study: Non-progressing patients received a fourth nivolumab dose near day 43, then surgery on days 50-56.

Data came from immunoSEQ multiplex PCR; TCRdb stores just in-frame clones and leaves some out. This sample has under 85,000 clones, with about 84% found just once. Germline V gene lookup returns CDR1 SGHRS and CDR2 YFSETQ. Trimming took 0 bases from V and 8 from J, leaving 12 bases between them. The CDR3 loop spans 14 amino acids. The source is a person aged 35-80 years with oral cavity squamous cell carcinoma. The material was PBMCs, obtained before nivolumab (anti-PD-1) treatment. This chain connects TRBV5-1 to TRBJ2-1, with D possibly TRBD2 on 5 matching bases. The DNA of the CDR3 is TGCGCCAGCAGCTTGGACGGGGATGGGGATGAGCAGTTCTTC. This gives the protein CASSLDGDGDEQFF.